This entry lists 27 T cell receptor beta chains sequenced from one sample in a study of CD8 T cells in Susac syndrome. The authors reverse transcribed roughly 0.5 to 1 ug RNA with random hexamers. TCRdb re-called the immunoSEQ multiplex PCR reads through MiXCR, storing one row per CDR3 protein. The sample yields over 200,000 distinct CDR3 sequences, around 93% seen once. Sequencing input: CD4+ T cells from PBMCs. The receptors shown here come from a human donor with multiple sclerosis.

As to this clonotype: A junction boundary mismatches the germline segment, possibly from a read error. J is TRBJ2-5 and V is TRBV12-3 or TRBV12-4; either TRBD1 or TRBD2 may fit D (6 bases each). This CDR3 contains 12 residues. CDR3 in DNA: TGTGCCAGCAGTTTCGAGGGGGACTCCCAAAACTTC. Protein product: CASSFEGDSQNF.

The chain uses TRBV4-2 and TRBJ1-4; no firm D call. This CDR3 contains 16 residues. CDR1 is LGHNA, CDR2 YNFKEQ, per germline. V shed 0 bases and J shed 7 bases, with 15 bases lying between them. The CDR3 loop is CASSQDHGRSGEKLFF. The CDR3 DNA reads TGTGCCAGCAGCCAAGATCACGGCAGGTCGGGTGAAAAACTGTTTTTT.

V gene TRBV20-1 combines with J gene TRBJ2-3; a possible D gene is TRBD2 (5 bases). The V gene lost 7 bases and the J gene lost 2 bases, with 16 bases spanning the gap. In germline, CDR1 is DFQATT, CDR2 SNEGSKA (reference sequence). This CDR3 is 14 amino acids long. The DNA for the CDR3 is TGCAGTGTAAAGGGCGGACTTACCACAGATACGCAGTATTTT. Its translation: CSVKGGLTTDTQYF.

This chain connects TRBV20-1 to TRBJ1-1; D is possibly TRBD1 (6 bases). The CDR3 length is 12 residues. CDR1 and CDR2 (germline): DFQATT, SNEGSKA (reference sequence). Trimming removed 0 bases at V and 9 bases at J, with 11 bases between. The CDR3 reads CSARDQGGKAFF. DNA of the CDR3: TGCAGTGCTAGAGATCAAGGGGGGAAAGCTTTCTTT.

The chain links TRBV20-1 to TRBJ2-3; weak D call: TRBD2 (5 bases). Between the trimmed V and J ends, which lost 4 bases and 1 base, there was a span of 15 bases. CDR1 and CDR2 from the germline V gene are DFQATT and SNEGSKA (reference sequence). CDR3 length: 15 amino acids. In DNA, the CDR3 is TGCAGTGCTAAGGCGACGGGGATTGGCACAGATACGCAGTATTTT. Protein: CSAKATGIGTDTQYF.

The chain links TRBV30 to TRBJ1-6, with 9 positions matching TRBD1. This CDR3 is 13 amino acids long. Germline-derived CDR1 and CDR2 are GTSNPN and SVGIG (reference sequence). The V and J ends lost 4 bases and 10 bases, in that order; junction bases with no gene match: 5. This CDR3 is CAWTHRGLSPLHF. The DNA for the CDR3 is TGTGCCTGGACTCACAGGGGGCTGTCACCCCTCCACTTT.

The gene calls are TRBV29-1 and TRBJ1-1; a weak D match, TRBD1 (5 bases). This CDR3 is 12 amino acids long. V gave up 6 bases and J gave up 5 bases, with 13 bases separating them. Germline lookup yields CDR1 SQVTM and CDR2 ANQGSEA. CDR3 DNA: TGCAGCGTCCCAGGGCCCTCGACTGAAGCTTTCTTT. This encodes CSVPGPSTEAFF. Variable domain in full (rest from reference TRBV29-1 and TRBJ1-1): SAVISQKPSRDICQRGTSLTIQCQVDSQVTMMFWYRQQPGQSLTLIATANQGSEATYESGFVIDKFPISRPNLTFSTLTVSNMSPEDSSIYLCSVPGPSTEAFFGQGTRLTVV.

The chain employs TRBV3-1 and TRBJ1-6; 9 bases map to TRBD1. Germline lookup yields CDR1 LGHDT and CDR2 YNNKEL (reference sequence). V was pared by 3 bases and J by 13 bases, with 4 bases of the junction left unmatched. CDR3 size: 13 residues. This chain's CDR3 is CASSQGQGTPLHF. CDR3 bases: TGTGCCAGCAGCCAGGGACAGGGAACCCCCCTCCACTTT.

This clonotype was detected once. Here the CDR3 DNA reads TGTGCCAGCAGCCCCCAAGGAGGGAGCTCCTACAATGAGCAGTTCTTC. Protein sequence: CASSPQGGSSYNEQFF. The rearrangement uses TRBV9 and TRBJ2-1; TRBD2 is a possible D gene (6 bases). Germline lookup yields CDR1 SGDLS and CDR2 YYNGEE. This CDR3 spans 16 amino acids. The ends were cut back, 4 bases at V and 0 bases at J, with 14 bases in the middle.

CDR3 DNA: TGCAGTGCTGGCGGGGGGCAGGAGGTAAAACTGTTTTTT. Translating it yields CSAGGGQEVKLFF. The genes are TRBV20-1 and TRBJ1-4; tentatively, D is TRBD1 (6 bases). The V gene's germline CDR1 is DFQATT and CDR2 SNEGSKA (reference sequence). CDR3 length: 13 residues. V lost 5 bases and J 10 bases, leaving 17 bases between the germline ends.

V gene TRBV30 combines with J gene TRBJ2-7; D remains ambiguous. Germline V gene lookup returns CDR1 GTSNPN and CDR2 SVGIG (reference sequence). The V end lost 3 bases, the J end lost 2 bases, and 14 bases lay between the germline ends. CDR3 length: 14 amino acids. This CDR3 is CAWRIPHGAYEQYF. The CDR3 coding sequence is TGTGCCTGGAGAATACCTCATGGGGCCTACGAGCAGTACTTC.

The V gene is TRBV11-2, the J gene TRBJ1-5; D possibly corresponds to TRBD1 (5 bases). The V and J ends lost 4 bases and 2 bases respectively, with 12 bases between them. Germline V gene sequence: CDR1 SGHAT, CDR2 FQNNGV. The CDR3 is 15 amino acids. CDR3 coding DNA: TGTGCCAGCAGCTCATCCGGGGCAGGCAATCAGCCCCAGCATTTT. This translates into CASSSSGAGNQPQHF.

This clonotype has just a few counts. The chain employs TRBV30 and TRBJ1-1; possibly TRBD1 for D (5 bases). The CDR3 has 13 residues. V lost 0 bases, J lost 5 bases, and 10 bases lay in between. The germline V gene has CDR1 GTSNPN and CDR2 SVGIG (reference sequence). CDR3 protein: CAWSVRRGTEAFF. In DNA form, the CDR3 reads TGTGCCTGGAGTGTACGGAGGGGAACTGAAGCTTTCTTT.

V gene TRBV20-1 combines with J gene TRBJ2-3; TRBD1 agrees at 10 bases. Germline V lookup: CDR1 DFQATT, CDR2 SNEGSKA (reference sequence). CDR3 size: 16 residues. The ends lost 6 bases at V and 2 bases at J; junction bases unmatched: 11. CDR3 coding DNA: TGCAGTGCGGACGCACGGACAGGGGGATTCACAGATACGCAGTATTTT. Its translation is CSADARTGGFTDTQYF.

The chain couples TRBV5-1 to TRBJ2-5, with D unclear. There are 14 residues in the CDR3. The germline V gene encodes CDR1 SGHRS and CDR2 YFSETQ. V lost 0 bases to trimming and J lost 1 base, with 7 bases between them. Here the CDR3 reads CASSLVSSQETQYF. The CDR3 nucleotides read TGCGCCAGCAGCTTGGTGTCTAGCCAAGAGACCCAGTACTTC.

The genes are TRBV20-1 and TRBJ1-2; D is undetermined. The CDR3 contains 12 residues. V lost 5 bases and J lost 6, with 13 bases in between. Germline V CDR1 and CDR2: DFQATT, SNEGSKA (reference sequence). As DNA, the CDR3 is TGCAGTGCTCCCCAGGTCGGGGATGGCTACACCTTC. Its protein is CSAPQVGDGYTF.

V and J are TRBV11-1 and TRBJ2-1; 7 nucleotides line up with TRBD1. Trimming cost V 7 bases and J 10 bases; bases outside gene matches: 10. The CDR3 extends over 13 amino acids. Germline CDR1 reads SGHAT; CDR2 reads FQDESV (reference sequence). In nucleotides, the CDR3 is TGTGCCAGCAACCCACAGGGGTTTGGGGAGCAGTTCTTC. Translated, it gives CASNPQGFGEQFF.

The chain is built from TRBV3-1 and TRBJ2-2; D unclear. Trimming left V 2 bases short and J 10 bases short, with 5 bases between. Germline V lookup: CDR1 LGHDT, CDR2 YNNKEL (reference sequence). The CDR3 is 11 amino acids. In nucleotides, the CDR3 is TGTGCCAGCAGCCAACTACAGGAGCTGTTTTTT. Translated, it gives CASSQLQELFF.

The chain employs TRBV20-1 and TRBJ2-5; 14 nucleotides agree with TRBD2. The V gene end was trimmed by 6 bases and the J gene end by 2 bases; junction bases not matched to a gene: 5. Germline CDR1 reads DFQATT; CDR2 reads SNEGSKA (reference sequence). This CDR3 is 15 amino acids long. CDR3 sequence (DNA): TGCAGTGCCCCGACTAGCGGGGGGGGACAAGAGACCCAGTACTTC. Translated, it gives CSAPTSGGGQETQYF.

The DNA for the CDR3 is TGTGCCAGCTCACGCGCATCGGCCGAGACCCAGTACTTC. Its translation: CASSRASAETQYF. This chain connects TRBV6-5 to TRBJ2-5; no clear D. Germline values: CDR1 MNHEY, CDR2 SVGAGI. The V and J ends lost 8 bases and 5 bases respectively, with 15 bases between them. This CDR3 is built from 13 residues.

The chain links TRBV30 to TRBJ2-4; D unresolved. Germline assignment: CDR1 GTSNPN and CDR2 SVGIG (reference sequence). CDR3 length: 15 residues. The ends were cut back, 0 bases at V and 1 base at J, with 10 bases in the middle. The CDR3 spells CAWSVLPSAKNIQYF. The CDR3, as DNA: TGTGCCTGGAGTGTACTGCCTTCGGCCAAAAACATTCAGTACTTC.

This chain joins TRBV15 and TRBJ2-7; D is perhaps TRBD2 (6 bases). Trimming pared 2 bases from V and 4 bases from J, leaving 15 bases between. Per germline, CDR1 LNHNV and CDR2 YYDKDF (reference sequence). The CDR3 contains 15 residues. CDR3 amino acids: CATSRNLEGGYEQYV. CDR3 DNA: TGTGCCACCAGCAGAAACTTAGAGGGAGGATACGAGCAGTACGTC.

The V call is TRBV7-9, the J call TRBJ1-2; D uncertain. V was cut by 5 bases and J by 8 bases, with 18 bases left in between. The germline gives CDR1 SEHNR, CDR2 FQNEAQ (reference sequence). The CDR3 totals 14 residues. CDR3 sequence (DNA): TGTGCCAGCAGCCCCTCGTCTAACGGCTACGGCTACACCTTC. Its protein is CASSPSSNGYGYTF.

The V call is TRBV29-1, the J call TRBJ1-6; D is perhaps TRBD1 (5 bases). V lost 6 bases and J lost 0, with 12 bases in between. The CDR3 is 15 amino acids. Germline V gene lookup returns CDR1 SQVTM and CDR2 ANQGSEA. DNA for the CDR3: TGCAGCGTCCGCCTTCAGGGCTCCTATAATTCACCCCTCCACTTT. Translation gives CSVRLQGSYNSPLHF.

The V and J genes are TRBV2 and TRBJ1-1; no reliable D call. Per the germline V gene, CDR1 is SNHLY and CDR2 is FYNNEI. V lost 4 bases and J 1 base, leaving 7 bases between the germline ends. The CDR3 runs 13 residues. Here the CDR3 reads CASSADPNTEAFF. CDR3 nucleotides: TGTGCCAGCAGTGCTGACCCGAACACTGAAGCTTTCTTT.

The J gene is TRBJ2-3, the V gene TRBV13; 10 positions agree with TRBD2. V gave up 5 bases and J gave up 2 bases; unmatched junction bases: 7. From germline, CDR1 is PRHDT and CDR2 FYEKMQ (reference sequence). This CDR3 spans 16 amino acids. The CDR3 region is CASSPRGLATTDTQYF. The CDR3 nucleotides are TGTGCCAGCAGCCCCCGGGGACTAGCGACCACAGATACGCAGTATTTT.

The chain joins TRBV14 to TRBJ1-2; D remains ambiguous. V lost 3 bases, J lost 7 bases, and 9 bases lay in between. The CDR3 runs to 12 residues. Germline CDR1 reads SGHDN; CDR2 reads FVKESK. CDR3 nucleotide sequence: TGTGCCAGCAGCCAGGGTCAACGTGGCTACACCTTC. It codes for CASSQGQRGYTF.